One sample yielded the 25 T cell receptor beta chains listed below, sequenced in a study of identical twins. TCRdb re-derived calls from the 5' RACE reads in MiXCR, one entry per CDR3 protein. The repertoire holds approximately 600,000 distinct CDR3 sequences, with 7% to 7.5% as singletons. The sample was also linked to a second study, of yellow fever vaccine responses in identical twins.

Sample: PBMCs. The receptors here all came from a woman younger than 35 in good health.

The V and J genes are TRBV6-5 and TRBJ1-4; tentative D call: TRBD1 (6 bases). This CDR3 spans 15 amino acids. Deletions cut 4 bases from V and 6 bases from J, with 15 bases between. Germline CDR1 reads MNHEY; CDR2 reads SVGAGI. This CDR3 is CASSSHRERDEKLFF. CDR3 DNA: TGTGCCAGCAGTTCCCACAGGGAGAGGGATGAAAAACTGTTTTTT.

This clonotype was seen ten or more times. The V gene is TRBV12-5, the J gene TRBJ1-1; maybe TRBD1 (5 bases). Between the trimmed V and J ends, which lost 7 bases and 5 bases, there was a span of 14 bases. Germline CDR1 and CDR2: LGHNT and FRNRAP. The CDR3 sequence is 13 residues long. The CDR3, as DNA: TGTGCTAGTGCTCTAGGGGCGACAACTGAAGCTTTCTTT. Protein product: CASALGATTEAFF.

In this sample, this clonotype turned up a few times. The chain uses TRBV2 and TRBJ1-2; 8 positions match TRBD1. V trimming: 3 bases; J trimming: 6 bases; junction bases outside the gene matches: 3. The germline V gene encodes CDR1 SNHLY and CDR2 FYNNEI. This CDR3 is built from 13 residues. The DNA for the CDR3 is TGTGCCAGCAGTGATACAGGGGGGAATGGCTACACCTTC. Translated: CASSDTGGNGYTF.

This clonotype appeared many times. The rearrangement links TRBV7-9 to TRBJ2-5, with 7 bases fitting TRBD1. This CDR3 has 15 residues. The germline V gene has CDR1 SEHNR and CDR2 FQNEAQ (reference sequence). V lost 4 bases and J lost 1; bases outside the gene matches: 6. CDR3 nucleotides: TGTGCCAGCAGCTCAACTGGGACAGTCCAAGAGACCCAGTACTTC. Translating it yields CASSSTGTVQETQYF.

This clonotype was counted a few times. This chain links TRBV7-9 with TRBJ2-7; perhaps TRBD1 as D (5 bases). V lost 8 bases and J 7 bases, leaving 18 bases between the germline ends. Germline lookup yields CDR1 SEHNR and CDR2 FQNEAQ (reference sequence). This CDR3 has 13 amino acids. The CDR3 DNA reads TGTGCCAGCGAAGAGCAGCTTCCAGGGGAGCAGTACTTC. Its translation is CASEEQLPGEQYF.

This clonotype has a handful of counts. The chain has TRBV12-3 or TRBV12-4 and TRBJ2-1; a weak D match, TRBD2 (5 bases). The germline V and J ends were trimmed by 5 bases and 0 bases, with 8 bases remaining between them. CDR3 length equals 14 residues. The CDR3 protein is CASSDYDSYNEQFF. CDR3 sequence (DNA): TGTGCCAGCAGTGACTACGACTCCTACAATGAGCAGTTCTTC.

This rearrangement joins TRBV2 to TRBJ2-1; tentative D call: TRBD1 (5 bases). Germline loops: CDR1 SNHLY, CDR2 FYNNEI. V lost 3 bases and J 6 bases, leaving 12 bases between the germline ends. The CDR3 spans 14 residues. The CDR3 loop is CASSEESGFNEQFF. The CDR3 DNA sequence: TGTGCCAGCAGTGAGGAGTCAGGGTTCAATGAGCAGTTCTTC.

This rearrangement joins TRBV29-1 to TRBJ2-1, with D uncertain. V was pared by 4 bases and J by 4 bases, with 8 bases between. The CDR3 length is 12 residues. Germline values: CDR1 SQVTM, CDR2 ANQGSEA. DNA of the CDR3: TGCAGCGTTGTGACAAATTACAATGAGCAGTTCTTC. This gives the protein CSVVTNYNEQFF.

This clonotype was seen more than once but under ten times. This rearrangement joins TRBV7-9 to TRBJ2-1; 11 bases match TRBD2. The V gene end was trimmed by 5 bases and the J gene end by 6 bases; junction bases not matched to a gene: 6. The CDR3 sequence is 15 residues long. Germline V CDR1 and CDR2: SEHNR, FQNEAQ (reference sequence). As DNA, the CDR3 is TGTGCCAGCAGCCAGCCGGGACTAGCGGTCAATGAGCAGTTCTTC. Translated, it gives CASSQPGLAVNEQFF. The full variable domain, completed using reference TRBV7-9 and TRBJ2-1, is DTGVSQNPRHKITKRGQNVTFRCDPISEHNRLYWYRQTLGQGPEFLTYFQNEAQLEKSRLLSDRFSAERPKGSFSTLEIQRTEQGDSAMYLCASSQPGLAVNEQFFGPGTRLTVL.

This clonotype was counted many times. The chain links TRBV5-1 to TRBJ1-1; TRBD1 matches 8 bases. The germline gives CDR1 SGHRS, CDR2 YFSETQ. The CDR3 is made up of 15 amino acids. J was trimmed by 3 bases and V by 3 bases; bases with no gene match: 7. The CDR3 DNA reads TGCGCCAGCAGCTGGGGGGGACAGGTGGACACTGAAGCTTTCTTT. Its translation is CASSWGGQVDTEAFF.

This clonotype was counted a few times. The chain has TRBV20-1 and TRBJ2-3; 14 bases fit TRBD2. V gave up 5 bases and J gave up 6 bases; unmatched junction bases: 7. The germline V gene has CDR1 DFQATT and CDR2 SNEGSKA (reference sequence). The CDR3 spans 15 residues. The CDR3 DNA reads as TGCAGTGCTCTCAGACTAGCGGGAGGGAAGGATACGCAGTATTTT. It is translated as CSALRLAGGKDTQYF.

V gene TRBV5-1 combines with J gene TRBJ2-5, with 7 nucleotides matching TRBD2. The V gene's germline CDR1 is SGHRS and CDR2 YFSETQ. Trimming cost V 0 bases and J 1 base; bases outside gene matches: 3. CDR3 size: 15 residues. The CDR3 sequence is CASSLGSGTQETQYF. The CDR3 nucleotides read TGCGCCAGCAGCTTGGGAAGCGGGACCCAAGAGACCCAGTACTTC.

This clonotype was recorded many times. The rearrangement uses TRBV28 and TRBJ2-1, with D perhaps matching TRBD1 (7 bases). Per germline, CDR1 MDHEN and CDR2 SYDVKM. The CDR3 is 15 residues long. V was cut by 3 bases and J by 3 bases, with 12 bases left in between. The DNA of the CDR3 is TGTGCCAGCAGTTTGGAGGGGGCTAGCTACAATGAGCAGTTCTTC. Its protein product is CASSLEGASYNEQFF.

This clonotype came up many times. This sequence joins TRBV28 and TRBJ2-4; D is unclear. CDR1 MDHEN and CDR2 SYDVKM come from the germline V gene. The CDR3 contains 16 residues. The germline V and J ends were trimmed by 8 bases and 0 bases, with 17 bases remaining between them. The DNA of the CDR3 is TGTGCCAGCCAAATCGGCTCCTCTCTAGCCAAAAACATTCAGTACTTC. Encoded protein: CASQIGSSLAKNIQYF.

This clonotype was seen repeatedly, ten times or more. The CDR3 spells CAISLRRPQDYTDTQYF. The CDR3 DNA sequence: TGTGCCATCTCCCTCAGGCGGCCACAGGACTACACAGATACGCAGTATTTT. The chain joins TRBV10-3 to TRBJ2-3, with D possibly matching TRBD2 (6 bases). V gave up 8 bases and J gave up 2 bases, with 23 bases separating them. CDR1 and CDR2 from the germline V gene are ENHRY and SYGVKD. The CDR3 runs to 17 residues.

V is TRBV4-1 and J is TRBJ2-7; a possible D gene is TRBD2 (6 bases). This CDR3 has 14 residues. The germline V gene encodes CDR1 MGHRA and CDR2 YSYEKL. Deletions cut 0 bases from V and 3 bases from J, with 9 bases between. The DNA for the CDR3 is TGCGCCAGCAGCCAAGATAGCGGAAACTACGAGCAGTACTTC. It specifies CASSQDSGNYEQYF.

A few counts support this clonotype. The chain joins TRBV12-5 to TRBJ1-1, with D possibly TRBD1 on 5 matching bases. The CDR3 spans 15 residues. The V gene lost 3 bases and the J gene lost 4 bases, with 15 bases spanning the gap. CDR1 is LGHNT and CDR2 is FRNRAP in the germline V gene. The CDR3 nucleotides read TGTGCTAGTGGTTTAGTGGTCTCCCAGGGCACTGAAGCTTTCTTT. Protein sequence: CASGLVVSQGTEAFF.

This clonotype was observed many times. V gene TRBV12-3 or TRBV12-4 combines with J gene TRBJ1-1; the D is unclear. The length of the CDR3 is 11 residues. Trimming removed 0 bases at V and 5 bases at J, with 1 base between. The DNA for the CDR3 is TGTGCCAGCAGTTTAGCGACTGAAGCTTTCTTT. Protein: CASSLATEAFF.

This clonotype has more than one count but fewer than ten. The J gene is TRBJ2-4, the V gene TRBV2; D unclear. Deletions cut 5 bases from V and 1 base from J, with 12 bases between. In germline, CDR1 is SNHLY, CDR2 FYNNEI. The CDR3 has 15 residues. CDR3 sequence (DNA): TGTGCCAGCAGTATACTGGGGTCGGCCAAAAACATTCAGTACTTC. This codes for CASSILGSAKNIQYF.

This clonotype was seen only a few times. The chain employs TRBV7-2 and TRBJ2-7; the D gene is possibly TRBD1 (6 bases). This CDR3 has 16 residues. V dropped 5 bases and J dropped 5 bases, with 22 bases sitting between them. Germline V lookup: CDR1 SGHTA, CDR2 FQGNSA. Here the CDR3 reads CASSLRGGSSHHEQYF. CDR3 in DNA: TGTGCCAGCAGCCTAAGAGGGGGTTCTTCCCACCACGAGCAGTACTTC.

The chain links TRBV7-9 to TRBJ2-2, with D possibly called TRBD1 or TRBD2 (5 bases each). Trimming shortened V by 5 bases and J by 2 bases, and 18 bases separated the two germline ends. The CDR3 runs 17 residues. The germline V gene encodes CDR1 SEHNR and CDR2 FQNEAQ (reference sequence). The CDR3 DNA reads as TGTGCCAGCAGCCCACCCCGGAGTGGGACCAACACCGGGGAGCTGTTTTTT. This encodes CASSPPRSGTNTGELFF. Full variable domain (rest looked up from reference TRBV7-9 and TRBJ2-2): DTGVSQNPRHKITKRGQNVTFRCDPISEHNRLYWYRQTLGQGPEFLTYFQNEAQLEKSRLLSDRFSAERPKGSFSTLEIQRTEQGDSAMYLCASSPPRSGTNTGELFFGEGSRLTVL.

The chain joins TRBV24-1 to TRBJ2-2, with D perhaps TRBD1 or TRBD2 (6 bases each). Germline lookup yields CDR1 KGHDR and CDR2 SFDVKD. Trimming took off 0 bases at V and 5 bases at J, with 9 bases between the two ends. There are 15 residues in the CDR3. CDR3 region: CATSDLTGRTGELFF. The CDR3 region has the DNA TGTGCCACCAGTGATTTGACAGGGAGGACCGGGGAGCTGTTTTTT.

This clonotype was found many times. The chain is built from TRBV4-1 and TRBJ2-3, with 15 bases fitting TRBD2. V shed 4 bases and J 0 bases; nucleotides not matched to a gene: 11. CDR3 length: 20 amino acids. Germline CDR1 reads MGHRA; CDR2 reads YSYEKL. CDR3 region: CASSPTPGTSGRTSTDTQYF. CDR3 coding DNA: TGCGCCAGCAGCCCGACGCCCGGGACTAGCGGGAGGACTAGCACAGATACGCAGTATTTT.

The CDR3 bases are TGTGCCAGCAGCTCCCTCCAGGGGGCGAGCACTGAAGCTTTCTTT. Protein product: CASSSLQGASTEAFF. The V gene is TRBV7-9, the J gene TRBJ1-1, with TRBD1 matching 8 bases. This CDR3 spans 15 amino acids. V lost 4 bases, J lost 4 bases, and 8 bases stayed unmatched. Germline CDR1 reads SEHNR; CDR2 reads FQNEAQ (reference sequence).

This clonotype was counted only a few times. The V call is TRBV6-1, the J call TRBJ1-1, with D hard to call. Trimming stripped 1 base from V and 4 bases from J, with 10 bases between. CDR3 length: 14 amino acids. Germline V CDR1 and CDR2: MNHNS, SASEGT. The CDR3: CASSEERGSTEAFF. The CDR3 DNA sequence: TGTGCCAGCAGTGAAGAGCGAGGGAGCACTGAAGCTTTCTTT.